The clone carrying this T cell receptor (beta chain) has a handful of counts. The antigen remains unidentified. TCRdb itself ran the 5' RACE reads through MiXCR, one entry per CDR3 protein. Here the sample spans approximately 220,000 distinct CDR3 sequences, roughly a tenth being singletons. These data originate in a study of CD8 T cells in ankylosing spondylitis. Whole-study findings and limits: Disease-linked clones, CD8+, were relatively rare in peripheral blood. A subset of motif variants has previously been described in the synovial fluid and blood of reactive arthritis. Reports say disease-linked clones showed up significantly more in matched ankylosing spondylitis synovial fluid. A TCR beta motif made of fewer than ten highly homologous variants seemed typical of ankylosing spondylitis blood.

The V gene's germline CDR1 is DFQATT and CDR2 SNEGSKA (reference sequence). This CDR3 has 13 residues. The sample was blood, either unsorted or a sorted T cell fraction (not recorded which). This sequence joins TRBV20-1 and TRBJ2-1, with D perhaps TRBD2 (5 bases). The sequence was collected from a male donor with ankylosing spondylitis or in good health (not recorded which). The CDR3 coding sequence is TGCCAGCAGAGCGGCAGAGCCGTACACGAGCAGTTCTTC. It encodes CQQSGRAVHEQFF.